Listed here are 22 T cell receptor beta chains from one sample, sequenced in a study of blood T cell repertoires in COVID-19. This table comes from immunoSEQ multiplex PCR, and its TCRdb copy is limited to in-frame clones, with some not included. The sample has more than 350,000 clones, over 75% seen once. Material: peripheral blood. Every receptor here comes from a woman in her thirties with COVID-19, enrolled during active disease.

The rearrangement links TRBV5-1 to TRBJ1-6, with 7 positions matching TRBD1. The CDR3 covers 13 residues. The germline V gene encodes CDR1 SGHRS and CDR2 YFSETQ. Trimming took 7 bases from V and 8 from J; bases not matched to a gene: 6. For the CDR3, the DNA is TGCGCCAGCGGAACAGGGGTAGATTCACCCCTCCACTTT. This translates into CASGTGVDSPLHF.

V and J are TRBV29-1 and TRBJ1-2; TRBD1 aligns across 7 bases. V was clipped by 6 bases and J by 8 bases; unmatched bases: 9. This CDR3 is built from 12 residues. CDR1 and CDR2 (germline): SQVTM, ANQGSEA. DNA for the CDR3: TGCAGCGTGTCTGGGGACAGAGGGGGCTACACCTTC. It yields the protein CSVSGDRGGYTF.

The chain links TRBV7-2 to TRBJ1-6; 8 bases line up with TRBD1. V was pared by 8 bases and J by 7 bases, with 7 bases of the junction left unmatched. Germline CDR1 SGHTA, CDR2 FQGNSA. The CDR3 length is 14 residues. The CDR3 loop reads CASGLSGGNSPLHF. The DNA for the CDR3 is TGTGCCAGCGGGTTATCAGGGGGCAATTCACCCCTCCACTTT.

The rearrangement uses TRBV5-8 and TRBJ2-6, with D perhaps matching TRBD1 (5 bases). Trimming took 0 bases from V and 0 from J, leaving 10 bases between them. The germline V gene encodes CDR1 SGHTS and CDR2 YDEGEE. The CDR3 extends over 17 amino acids. The CDR3 sequence is CASSLGQGNSGANVLTF. Written as DNA, the CDR3 is TGTGCCAGCAGCTTGGGGCAGGGAAACTCTGGGGCCAACGTCCTGACTTTC.

The chain employs TRBV27 and TRBJ1-2, with D tentatively TRBD1 (6 bases). Trimming removed 2 bases at V and 4 bases at J, with 11 bases between. The CDR3 is 14 amino acids. Looked up from germline, CDR1 is MNHEY and CDR2 is SMNVEV (reference sequence). The DNA of the CDR3 is TGTGCCAGCAGTTTAGGGGGGGCGGGCTATGGCTACACCTTC. Translating it yields CASSLGGAGYGYTF.

This rearrangement joins TRBV28 to TRBJ1-2; 7 bases fit TRBD1. Per germline, CDR1 MDHEN and CDR2 SYDVKM. There are 11 residues in the CDR3. After removal of 4 bases from V and 9 bases from J, the junction contained 2 bases not matched to a gene. This chain's CDR3 is CASSYRGSYTF. CDR3 DNA sequence: TGTGCCAGCAGTTACAGGGGAAGCTACACCTTC.

The V gene is TRBV2, the J gene TRBJ1-2; possibly TRBD1 for D (6 bases). V lost 6 bases and J lost 13, with 18 bases in between. Germline V CDR1 and CDR2: SNHLY, FYNNEI. This CDR3 spans 12 amino acids. The CDR3 sequence: CASSHPTGLGTF. The CDR3 DNA is TGTGCCAGCAGCCACCCTACAGGGTTGGGCACCTTC.

The V and J genes are TRBV6-5 and TRBJ1-5, with no clear D. CDR1 MNHEY and CDR2 SVGAGI come from the germline V gene. The V end lost 6 bases, the J end lost 6 bases, and 15 bases lay between the germline ends. The CDR3 sequence is 14 residues long. CDR3 region: CASRRTPGGQPQHF. DNA for the CDR3: TGTGCCAGCAGAAGGACTCCCGGAGGTCAGCCCCAGCATTTT.

The rearrangement uses TRBV7-8 and TRBJ2-7; 7 bases fit TRBD2. Germline V gene data show CDR1 as SGHVS and CDR2 as FQNEAQ. V lost 3 bases to trimming and J lost 4 bases; unmatched junction nucleotides: 6. The CDR3 sequence is 14 residues long. CDR3 DNA: TGTGCCAGCAGCTTGGTTGGACTAGGGTACGAGCAGTACTTC. Its protein product is CASSLVGLGYEQYF.

The chain couples TRBV19 to TRBJ2-5; the match to TRBD2 covers 10 bases. This CDR3 has 15 amino acids. The V gene end was trimmed by 4 bases and the J gene end by 2 bases; junction bases not matched to a gene: 4. CDR1 and CDR2 (germline): LNHDA, SQIVND (reference sequence). CDR3 protein: CASSTQLAGQETQYF. In nucleotides, the CDR3 is TGTGCCAGTAGTACCCAACTAGCGGGGCAAGAGACCCAGTACTTC.

This chain uses TRBV7-2 with TRBJ2-3; TRBD2 matches at 7 bases. Germline V gives CDR1 SGHTA, CDR2 FQGNSA. The junction had 13 bases not matched to a gene; V was cut back by 3 bases and J by 10 bases. The CDR3 length is 15 residues. The CDR3 region has the DNA TGTGCCAGCAGCTTGGGGTGGCGGGGGATGAAGGCGCAGTATTTT. Its protein is CASSLGWRGMKAQYF.

The rearrangement joins TRBV27 to TRBJ2-3, with 7 nucleotides matching TRBD2. Germline V gene sequence: CDR1 MNHEY, CDR2 SMNVEV (reference sequence). The CDR3 has 13 residues. V trimming: 7 bases; J trimming: 2 bases; junction bases outside the gene matches: 3. For the CDR3, the DNA is TGTGCCAGCACCAGCGGGGACACAGATACGCAGTATTTT. As protein: CASTSGDTDTQYF.

V and J are TRBV4-2 and TRBJ2-1; 8 bases align to TRBD2. This CDR3 region has 16 residues. Trimming took 1 base from V and 6 from J; bases not matched to a gene: 8. Germline V gene sequence: CDR1 LGHNA, CDR2 YNFKEQ. This CDR3 is CASSQGPAGEANEQFF. Here the CDR3 DNA reads TGTGCCAGCAGCCAAGGTCCAGCGGGAGAGGCCAATGAGCAGTTCTTC.

The chain uses TRBV6-2 or TRBV6-3 and TRBJ2-7, with D uncertain. Looked up from germline, CDR1 is MNHEY and CDR2 is SVGEGT. The CDR3 covers 16 residues. The V end lost 0 bases, the J end lost 0 bases, and 12 bases lay between the germline ends. The CDR3 spells CASSYSVEESSYEQYF. CDR3 in DNA: TGTGCCAGCAGTTACTCGGTTGAAGAGAGCTCCTACGAGCAGTACTTC.

CDR3 in DNA: TGTGCCAGCAGCAAGGTAGCGGCCGACACCGGGGAGCTGTTTTTT. Its protein product is CASSKVAADTGELFF. The chain joins TRBV28 to TRBJ2-2; D may be TRBD2 (6 bases). The CDR3 runs to 15 residues. Trimming pared 6 bases from V and 3 bases from J, leaving 14 bases between. Per the germline V gene, CDR1 is MDHEN and CDR2 is SYDVKM.

This sequence joins TRBV7-3 and TRBJ2-5, with 10 bases that match TRBD2. V shed 5 bases and J 5 bases; nucleotides not matched to a gene: 8. The CDR3 spans 15 residues. Germline V gene lookup returns CDR1 SGHTA and CDR2 FQGTGA. Written as DNA, the CDR3 is TGTGCCAGCAGCCCTCTAGCGGGAGAGTTGGAGACCCAGTACTTC. Translating gives CASSPLAGELETQYF.

The J gene is TRBJ1-1, the V gene TRBV5-1; 7 bases fit TRBD1. The CDR3 covers 13 residues. V shed 0 bases, J shed 6 bases, and the junction held 2 bases outside the gene matches. Germline CDR1 SGHRS, CDR2 YFSETQ. CDR3 sequence reads: CASSLAGTAEAFF. The CDR3 nucleotides read TGCGCCAGCAGCTTGGCCGGGACAGCTGAAGCTTTCTTT.

The V gene is TRBV7-2, the J gene TRBJ2-1; no clear D. The germline V gene encodes CDR1 SGHTA and CDR2 FQGNSA. This CDR3 contains 14 residues. V was pared by 4 bases and J by 6 bases, with 13 bases between. CDR3 coding DNA: TGTGCCAGCAGCTCCCGTACCGCAGGCAATGAGCAGTTCTTC. Amino acid sequence: CASSSRTAGNEQFF.

The V call is TRBV10-1, the J call TRBJ2-1; 10 nucleotides line up with TRBD2. Trimming removed 0 bases from V and 7 bases from J; junction bases left unmatched: 9. Germline V CDR1 and CDR2: WNHNN, SYGVQD (reference sequence). The CDR3 runs to 17 residues. The DNA of the CDR3 is TGCGCCAGCAGTGAGTCGAGGCAAGCGGGAGGGCCAAATGAGCAGTTCTTC. Its translation: CASSESRQAGGPNEQFF.

The rearrangement uses TRBV6-5 and TRBJ1-1; maybe TRBD1 (6 bases). Trimming stripped 5 bases from V and 5 bases from J, with 18 bases between. This CDR3 is built from 15 residues. From germline, CDR1 is MNHEY and CDR2 SVGAGI. CDR3 coding DNA: TGTGCCAGCAGTCTTAGGGGGAGGGGAAGGACTGAAGCTTTCTTT. As protein: CASSLRGRGRTEAFF.

This chain links TRBV6-6 with TRBJ1-5; 8 positions agree with TRBD1. The CDR3 covers 12 residues. The germline V gene has CDR1 MNHNY and CDR2 SVGAGI (reference sequence). V was clipped by 6 bases and J by 8 bases; unmatched bases: 3. The CDR3 loop is CASSPTGEPQHF. For the CDR3, the DNA is TGTGCCAGCAGCCCGACAGGGGAGCCCCAGCATTTT.

The V and J genes are TRBV30 and TRBJ2-7, with TRBD2 identical over 12 bases. Germline-derived CDR1 and CDR2 are GTSNPN and SVGIG (reference sequence). The CDR3 has 14 residues. Unmatched junction bases numbered 1, after V lost 0 bases and J lost 4 bases. This chain's CDR3 is CAWSVGLAGYEQYF. CDR3 in DNA: TGTGCCTGGAGTGTCGGACTAGCGGGATACGAGCAGTACTTC.